This TCR beta chain was found in a study of blood T cell repertoires in COVID-19 (dated by TCRdb to the early 2020s). About the investigation overall: The collaborator samples originated in the United States, Italy and Spain and spanned the acute and convalescent phases of COVID-19. Sample metadata almost always included a de-identified subject ID, COVID-19 status, age in years and sex. The prospective study material was composed of cDNA or gDNA derived from T cells, B-cell-depleted T cells, or PBMCs. Where available, HLA class I and class II types were taken from metadata supplied by the sample provider and were not determined by assay-based typing. The repertoires were released in a freely available public database intended as a resource for research on the immune response to SARS-CoV-2. Subjects who had been exposed to COVID-19, were actively infected with it, or had recovered from it provided the deeply sampled blood TCRbeta repertoires that made up the dataset. The samples were drawn from two sources: the first 160 participants of the ongoing ImmuneRACE study, and 1,000 to 1,500 subjects contributed by 6 global collaborators. The full study reports these points: The amount of clinical and demographic metadata varied by source and participant and was provided uncurated.

Points on this clone: Its antigen is unknown. Per-base qualities were not stored, and no clone one base away is much larger.

From the cysteine through the phenylalanine, the CDR3 covers 14 amino acids. Of the read, only the CDR3 DNA is kept; its 42 bases are in frame from base 1. CDR1 and CDR2 are read off the germline V gene as MGHRA and YSYEKL. V is pared back by 1 base and J by 10 bases, with 14 bases lying between the germline termini. In Seattle, one collaborating source enrolled patients while the infection was active and tracked those patients longitudinally over the course of disease. Whole blood was collected in K2EDTA tubes by collaborating institutions according to the institutions' own protocols. For TCRbeta analysis, collaborator samples were shipped as frozen whole blood, as isolated PBMCs, or as DNA extracted from either sample type. TCRbeta CDR3 regions were amplified from genomic DNA using the immunoSEQ Assay, a bias-controlled multiplex PCR. The authors' pipeline ran thus. Nucleated cell counts per sample were estimated from amplification of reference gene primers within the assay. To quantify the absolute abundance of each unique TCRbeta CDR3 rearrangement, sequence reads were collapsed and filtered. Productive Simpson clonality was computed per sample as the square root of Simpson's diversity index over productive rearrangements. In TCRdb, the immuneACCESS table is reduced to in-frame sequences with V and J assigned. These tables do not hold every clone; where another copy was compared, an unresolved V gene accounts for under half, and the others remain unexplained. V and J calls and clone size are given by that table; D and trimming were obtained from the DNA. Here the sample has a few hundred thousand clones; 86% occur a single time. Clones ranked in the top ten supply roughly 13% of the sample.

The chain couples TRBV4-1 to TRBJ2-1; there is no confident call for the D gene. The specimen sequenced was peripheral blood. This clonotype was sampled from a woman in her 70s with COVID-19, enrolled during active disease. CDR3 sequence: CASSQGAGIEEQFF. The DNA is TGCGCCAGCAGCCAAGGGGCCGGAATAGAGGAGCAGTTCTTC.